Here is one T cell receptor beta chain with its context. Its antigen remains unidentified. This record belongs to a study of Ad26.COV2.S vaccination and SARS-CoV-2 variants. Study-level findings and limits: Compared with placebo recipients, vaccine recipients had higher spike-specific TCR breadth. Substantial response breadth was reportedly seen for spike-specific CD8+ and CD4+ T cells after vaccination.

Measured with immunoSEQ multiplex PCR; TCRdb has only the in-frame clones, and not every one. The sample holds some 640,000 clones; around 89% are singletons and the top ten take approximately 1.5%. The CDR3 is 12 amino acids. V shed 4 bases and J shed 5 bases, with 10 bases lying between them. From germline, CDR1 is SGDLS and CDR2 YYNGEE. Treatment specified: about 20 received Ad26.COV2.S at low or high dose, single or two shots; five or six received placebo; per-sample allocation not given. All samples were drawn on day 63, counting from the first vaccine or placebo injection. Boston hosted the donor, who was an adult aged 18-55 years. The vaccine antigen was prefusion-stabilized Wuhan SARS-CoV-2 spike.

Sequencing used peripheral blood, obtained in a trial of Ad26.COV2.S vaccine versus placebo. This clonotype was sampled from a person between 18 and 59 years old who received the Ad26.COV2.S COVID-19 vaccine or a placebo. The chain employs TRBV9 and TRBJ2-7; D is ambiguous. For the CDR3, the DNA is TGTGCCAGCAGCCCGAGCCTCCACGAGCAGTACTTC. Protein sequence: CASSPSLHEQYF. The variable domain in full, with the rest retrieved from reference TRBV9 and TRBJ2-7, is DSGVTQTPKHLITATGQRVTLRCSPRSGDLSVYWYQQSLDQGLQFLIQYYNGEERAKGNILERFSAQQFPDLHSELNLSSLELGDSALYFCASSPSLHEQYFGPGTRLTVT.